Below, one TCR beta chain is given with its context. Assay used: immunoSEQ multiplex PCR; TCRdb lists only in-frame clones, some missing. The sample shows around 250,000 clones, roughly 85% of them seen only once. CDR1 GTSNPN and CDR2 SVGIG come from the germline V gene (reference sequence). The length of the CDR3 is 15 residues. Trimming left V 3 bases short and J 2 bases short, with 14 bases between. This sample is drawn from a study of blood T cell repertoires in COVID-19. As for the study in general: Collection of acute and convalescent COVID-19 samples took place in the United States, Italy and Spain.

V and J are TRBV30 and TRBJ2-1; possible D gene TRBD2, 6 bases. The sequencing sample was made of peripheral blood. The clonotype was recovered from a middle-aged man with active or convalescent COVID-19. CDR3 sequence: CAWSGLGGTYNEQFF. The CDR3 DNA reads as TGTGCCTGGAGCGGACTGGGCGGGACCTACAATGAGCAGTTCTTC.